Shown below are 9 T cell receptor beta chains from a single sample sequenced in a study of vaccination and CD4 T cells after COVID-19 (dated by TCRdb to between 2021 and 2022). Libraries were constructed by PCR. The sequencing machine was an Illumina iSeq 100. DNA from cultured CD4+ T cells underwent TCR sequencing with the Oncomine TCR Beta short-read assay at the Johns Hopkins FTIC core. TCRdb handled the public reads itself, with Q25 trimming in fastp and clone calling in MiXCR, and kept productive beta chains. Duplicate CDR3 protein sequences are folded into a single record with the most common DNA and genes. Recorded for this sample are more than 14,000 distinct CDR3 sequences; about half of them occurred a single time. The leading ten clones occupy 14% of the sample. Their antigens remain unidentified. The sample's treatment or condition label, in plain terms: roughly ten-day PBMC culture with coronavirus spike peptide pools or control peptides (ViraFEST assay).

The specimen sequenced was CD4+ T cells from blood, cultured in vitro. The receptors derive from a human donor who had recovered from COVID-19.

The chain uses TRBV28 and TRBJ1-1; D remains ambiguous. Trimming cost V 5 bases and J 4 bases, with 5 bases left between them. The CDR3 runs to 11 residues. Germline V gene sequence: CDR1 MDHEN, CDR2 SYDVKM. DNA for the CDR3: TGTGCCAGCAGTCCCCGCACTGAAGCTTTCTTT. This codes for CASSPRTEAFF.

J is TRBJ1-1 and V is TRBV6-1; weak D call: TRBD1 (5 bases). Germline loops: CDR1 MNHNS, CDR2 SASEGT. Deletions cut 9 bases from V and 4 bases from J, with 12 bases between. This CDR3 contains 12 residues. The DNA of the CDR3 is TGTGCCAGTATTTCGGGGCCCACTGAAGCTTTCTTT. Its translation: CASISGPTEAFF.

This chain connects TRBV28 to TRBJ2-1, with D maybe TRBD2 (5 bases). In germline, CDR1 is MDHEN, CDR2 SYDVKM. V shed 2 bases and J shed 9 bases, with 5 bases lying between them. The length of the CDR3 is 11 residues. The CDR3 nucleotides read TGTGCCAGCAGTTTAGAGGGTGAGCAGTTCTTC. Encoded protein: CASSLEGEQFF.

CDR3 DNA sequence: TGTGCCAGCAGCGTAACGAGACTAGCCTACGAGCAGTACTTC. Translation gives CASSVTRLAYEQYF. The chain uses TRBV7-2 and TRBJ2-7; possibly TRBD2 for D (6 bases). Germline CDR1 is SGHTA and CDR2 is FQGNSA. V was pared by 5 bases and J by 2 bases, with 13 bases between. The CDR3 totals 14 residues.

CDR3 loop: CASSLGPTDTQYF. In nucleotides, the CDR3 is TGTGCCAGCAGCTTGGGTCCCACAGATACGCAGTATTTT. This chain uses TRBV7-3 with TRBJ2-3; D is undetermined. Trimming cost V 3 bases and J 2 bases, with 6 bases left between them. The CDR3 extends over 13 amino acids. The germline CDR1 and CDR2 sequences are SGHTA and FQGTGA.

The chain is built from TRBV6-5 and TRBJ2-3; 7 bases line up with TRBD2. The CDR3 length is 15 residues. V lost 3 bases and J lost 1; bases outside the gene matches: 4. Germline values: CDR1 MNHEY, CDR2 SVGAGI. The CDR3 nucleotides read TGTGCCAGCAGTTATACTAGCGTTGGCACAGATACGCAGTATTTT. Its protein product is CASSYTSVGTDTQYF.

J is TRBJ1-1 and V is TRBV27, with D possibly TRBD1 on 5 matching bases. The CDR3 is made up of 15 amino acids. The V end lost 7 bases, the J end lost 1 base, and 16 bases lay between the germline ends. CDR1 is MNHEY, CDR2 SMNVEV, per germline (reference sequence). The CDR3 coding sequence is TGTGCCAGCACCCGTAGGATGGGGACGAACACTGAAGCTTTCTTT. Its protein product is CASTRRMGTNTEAFF.

The gene calls are TRBV24-1 and TRBJ2-1; TRBD1 agrees at 7 bases. In germline, CDR1 is KGHDR, CDR2 SFDVKD. Trimming removed 5 bases from V and 6 bases from J; junction bases left unmatched: 6. The CDR3 runs to 14 residues. The CDR3 sequence: CATSGQGALNEQFF. The CDR3 region has the DNA TGTGCCACCAGTGGACAGGGAGCCCTCAATGAGCAGTTCTTC.

This clonotype was seen more than once but under ten times. The chain has TRBV14 and TRBJ1-2; 7 bases map to TRBD1. CDR1 is SGHDN, CDR2 FVKESK, per germline. V lost 5 bases to trimming and J lost 5 bases; unmatched junction nucleotides: 5. The CDR3 runs to 13 residues. The CDR3 reads CASSLTGQYGYTF. CDR3 in DNA: TGTGCCAGCAGCTTGACAGGGCAGTATGGCTACACCTTC.